This record covers a single T cell receptor beta chain. No antigen is known for it. Via MiXCR, TCRdb re-called the 5' RACE reads, giving one row per CDR3 protein. Of about 190,000 distinct CDR3 sequences in the sample, roughly 27% were seen once. The CDR3 totals 13 residues. Trimming removed 7 bases from V and 6 bases from J, with 12 bases in between. Germline CDR1 MNHNS, CDR2 SASEGT. This entry is derived from a study of T-cell memory formation after mild COVID-19. Study-wide findings and caveats: Pre-infection memory harbored some responding clones, suggesting cross-reactive memory joined. Balance between CD4 and CD8 was seen in clones contracting day 15 to 85, and a CD4+ lean was seen in later expanders.

The sequenced sample was PBMCs or a T cell subset sorted from them (not recorded which). The chain has TRBV6-1 and TRBJ1-4, with D unresolved. This TCR was sampled from an adult woman who had mild COVID-19 (a few samples of this study predate the infection). Cell type and time point are not known. The DNA for the CDR3 is TGTGCCAGCAACCGACTCTCGGATGAAAAACTGTTTTTT. It translates to CASNRLSDEKLFF.